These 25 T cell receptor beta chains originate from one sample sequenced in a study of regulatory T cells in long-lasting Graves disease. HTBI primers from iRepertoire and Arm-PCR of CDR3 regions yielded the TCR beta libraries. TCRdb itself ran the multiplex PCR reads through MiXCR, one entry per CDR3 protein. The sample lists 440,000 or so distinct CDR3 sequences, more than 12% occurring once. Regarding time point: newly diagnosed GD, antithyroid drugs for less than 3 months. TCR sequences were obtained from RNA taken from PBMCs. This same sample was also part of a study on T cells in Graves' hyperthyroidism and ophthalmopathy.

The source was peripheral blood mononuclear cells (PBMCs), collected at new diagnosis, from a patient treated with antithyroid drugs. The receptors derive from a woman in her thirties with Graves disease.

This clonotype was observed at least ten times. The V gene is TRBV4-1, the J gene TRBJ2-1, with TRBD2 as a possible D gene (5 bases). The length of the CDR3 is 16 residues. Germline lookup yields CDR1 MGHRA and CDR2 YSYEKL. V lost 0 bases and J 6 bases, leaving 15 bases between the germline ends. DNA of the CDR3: TGCGCCAGCAGCCAAGAACCCGGAAACGGGGTCAATGAGCAGTTCTTC. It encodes CASSQEPGNGVNEQFF.

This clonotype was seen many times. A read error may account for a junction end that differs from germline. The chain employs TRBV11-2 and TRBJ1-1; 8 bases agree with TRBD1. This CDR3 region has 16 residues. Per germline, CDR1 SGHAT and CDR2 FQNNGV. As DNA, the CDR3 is TGTGCCAGCAGCTTTAGGGCAGGGGGCGTGAATACTGAAGCTTTCTTT. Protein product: CASSFRAGGVNTEAFF.

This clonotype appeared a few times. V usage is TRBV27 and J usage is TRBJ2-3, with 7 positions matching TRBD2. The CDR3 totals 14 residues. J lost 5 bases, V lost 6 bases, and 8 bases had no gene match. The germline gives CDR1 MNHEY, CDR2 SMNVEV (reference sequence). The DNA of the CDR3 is TGTGCCAGCAGCCCCGGGGCTAGCGGAGATACGCAGTATTTT. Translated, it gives CASSPGASGDTQYF.

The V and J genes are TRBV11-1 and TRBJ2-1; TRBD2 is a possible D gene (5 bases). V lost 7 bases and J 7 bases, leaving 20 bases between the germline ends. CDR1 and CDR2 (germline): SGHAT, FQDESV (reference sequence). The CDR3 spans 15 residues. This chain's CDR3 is CASIPQSGPRNEQFF. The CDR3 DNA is TGTGCCAGCATCCCACAGAGCGGTCCTCGTAATGAGCAGTTCTTC.

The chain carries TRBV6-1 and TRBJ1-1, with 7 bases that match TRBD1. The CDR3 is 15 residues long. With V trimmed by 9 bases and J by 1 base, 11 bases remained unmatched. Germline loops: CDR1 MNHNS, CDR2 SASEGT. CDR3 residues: CASLVQGRGNTEAFF. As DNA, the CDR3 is TGTGCCAGTCTAGTACAGGGGCGAGGGAACACTGAAGCTTTCTTT.

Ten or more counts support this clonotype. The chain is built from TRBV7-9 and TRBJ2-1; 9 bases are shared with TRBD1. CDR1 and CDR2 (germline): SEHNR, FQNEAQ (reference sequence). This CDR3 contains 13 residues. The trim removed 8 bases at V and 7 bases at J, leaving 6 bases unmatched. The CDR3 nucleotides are TGTGCCAGCGGTGGACAGGGGTATAATGAGCAGTTCTTC. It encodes CASGGQGYNEQFF.

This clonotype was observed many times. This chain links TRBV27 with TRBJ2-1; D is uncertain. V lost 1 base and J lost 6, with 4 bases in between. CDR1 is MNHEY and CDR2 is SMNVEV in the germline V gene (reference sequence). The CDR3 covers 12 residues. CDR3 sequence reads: CASSLYPNEQFF. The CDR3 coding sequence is TGTGCCAGCAGTTTATATCCCAATGAGCAGTTCTTC.

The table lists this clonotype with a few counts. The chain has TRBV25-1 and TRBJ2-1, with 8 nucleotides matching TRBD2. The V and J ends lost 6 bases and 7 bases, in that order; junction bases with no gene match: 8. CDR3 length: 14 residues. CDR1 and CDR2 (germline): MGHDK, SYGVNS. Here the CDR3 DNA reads TGTGCCAGCAGACCACTAGCGGCCTGGAATGAGCAGTTCTTC. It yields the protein CASRPLAAWNEQFF.

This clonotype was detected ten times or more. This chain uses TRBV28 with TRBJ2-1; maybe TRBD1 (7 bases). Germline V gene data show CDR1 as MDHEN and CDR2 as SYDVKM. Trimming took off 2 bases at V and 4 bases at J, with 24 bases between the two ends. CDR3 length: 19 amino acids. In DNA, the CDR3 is TGTGCCAGCAGTTTAGGGGAAGGGGGCCTAGCGACCCTATACAATGAGCAGTTCTTC. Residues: CASSLGEGGLATLYNEQFF.

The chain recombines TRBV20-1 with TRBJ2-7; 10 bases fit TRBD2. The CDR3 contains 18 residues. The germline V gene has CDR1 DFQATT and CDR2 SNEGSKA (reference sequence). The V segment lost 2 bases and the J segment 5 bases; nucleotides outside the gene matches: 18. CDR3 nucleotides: TGCAGTGCTAGACCCCCGGGACTAGCGACCCGCGGGGGGGACGAGCAGTACTTC. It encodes CSARPPGLATRGGDEQYF.

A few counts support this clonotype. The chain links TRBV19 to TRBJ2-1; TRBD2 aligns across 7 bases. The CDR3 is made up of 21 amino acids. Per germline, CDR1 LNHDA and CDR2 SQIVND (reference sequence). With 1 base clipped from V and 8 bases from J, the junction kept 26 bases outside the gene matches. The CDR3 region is CASSIGLGEAISGGGGYEQFF. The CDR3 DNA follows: TGTGCCAGTAGTATAGGATTGGGAGAGGCTATATCGGGAGGTGGTGGCTATGAGCAGTTCTTC.

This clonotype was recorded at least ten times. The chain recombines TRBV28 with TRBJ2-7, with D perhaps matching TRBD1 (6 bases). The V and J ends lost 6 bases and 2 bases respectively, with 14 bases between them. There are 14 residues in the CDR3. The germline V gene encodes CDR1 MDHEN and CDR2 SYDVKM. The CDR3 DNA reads TGTGCCAGCAGAACTACAGGGAAAACCTACGAGCAGTACTTC. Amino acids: CASRTTGKTYEQYF.

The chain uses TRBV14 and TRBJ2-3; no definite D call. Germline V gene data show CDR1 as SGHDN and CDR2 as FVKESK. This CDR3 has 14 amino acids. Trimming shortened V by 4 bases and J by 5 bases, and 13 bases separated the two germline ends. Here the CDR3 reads CASSPAISRDTQYF. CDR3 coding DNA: TGTGCCAGCAGCCCCGCTATATCTAGAGATACGCAGTATTTT.

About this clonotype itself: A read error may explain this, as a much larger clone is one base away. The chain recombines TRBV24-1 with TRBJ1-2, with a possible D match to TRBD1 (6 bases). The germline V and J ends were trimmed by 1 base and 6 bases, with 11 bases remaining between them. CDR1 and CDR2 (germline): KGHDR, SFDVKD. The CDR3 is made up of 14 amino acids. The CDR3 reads CATSDLVRGHGYTF. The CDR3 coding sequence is TGTGCCACCAGTGATTTAGTCAGGGGCCATGGCTACACCTTC.

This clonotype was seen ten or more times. CDR3 DNA: TGTGCCAGCTCACCACCGGGCGGAGGCGCGGAGGCTTTCTTT. Residues: CASSPPGGGAEAFF. V is TRBV18 and J is TRBJ1-1; D remains ambiguous. Trimming took off 0 bases at V and 11 bases at J, with 16 bases between the two ends. Germline CDR1 is KGHSH and CDR2 is LQKENI. This CDR3 has 14 amino acids. Looking up the rest from reference TRBV18 and TRBJ1-1 gives the full variable domain: NAGVMQNPRHLVRRRGQEARLRCSPMKGHSHVYWYRQLPEEGLKFMVYLQKENIIDESGMPKERFSAEFPKEGPSILRIQQVVRGDSAAYFCASSPPGGGAEAFFGQGTRLTVV.

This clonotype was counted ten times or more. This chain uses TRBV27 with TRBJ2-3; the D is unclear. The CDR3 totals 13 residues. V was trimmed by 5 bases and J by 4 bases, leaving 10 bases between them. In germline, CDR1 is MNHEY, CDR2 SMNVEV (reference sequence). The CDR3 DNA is TGTGCCAGCAGTCTCCTGCCTCCAGATACGCAGTATTTT. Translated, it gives CASSLLPPDTQYF.

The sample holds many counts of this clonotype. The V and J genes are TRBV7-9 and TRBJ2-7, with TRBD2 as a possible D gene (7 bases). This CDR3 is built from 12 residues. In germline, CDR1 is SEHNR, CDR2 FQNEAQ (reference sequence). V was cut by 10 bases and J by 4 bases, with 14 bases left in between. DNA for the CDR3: TGTGCCACACAGGGAGGGGCTTACGAGCAGTACTTC. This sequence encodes CATQGGAYEQYF.

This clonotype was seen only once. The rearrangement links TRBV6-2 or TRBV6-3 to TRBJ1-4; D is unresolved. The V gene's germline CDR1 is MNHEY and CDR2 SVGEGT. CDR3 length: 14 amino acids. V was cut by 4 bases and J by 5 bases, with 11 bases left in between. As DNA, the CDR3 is TGTGCCAGCAGTTTCACGACACAAAATGAAAAACTGTTTTTT. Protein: CASSFTTQNEKLFF.

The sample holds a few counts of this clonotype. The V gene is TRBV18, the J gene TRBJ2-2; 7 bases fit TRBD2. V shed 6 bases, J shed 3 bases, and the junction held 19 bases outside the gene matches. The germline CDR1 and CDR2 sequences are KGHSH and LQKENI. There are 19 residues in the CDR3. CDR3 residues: CASSRPGAGTRLDTGELFF. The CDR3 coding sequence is TGTGCCAGCTCCCGCCCGGGAGCGGGGACTCGTTTGGACACCGGGGAGCTGTTTTTT. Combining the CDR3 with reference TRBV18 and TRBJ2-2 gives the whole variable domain NAGVMQNPRHLVRRRGQEARLRCSPMKGHSHVYWYRQLPEEGLKFMVYLQKENIIDESGMPKERFSAEFPKEGPSILRIQQVVRGDSAAYFCASSRPGAGTRLDTGELFFGEGSRLTVL.

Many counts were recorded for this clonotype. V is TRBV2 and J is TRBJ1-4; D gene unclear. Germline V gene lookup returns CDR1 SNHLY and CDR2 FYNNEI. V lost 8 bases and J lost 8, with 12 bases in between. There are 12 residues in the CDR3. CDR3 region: CASVRVGEKLFF. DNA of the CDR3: TGTGCCAGCGTTAGGGTTGGCGAAAAACTGTTTTTT. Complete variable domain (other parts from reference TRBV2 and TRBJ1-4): EPEVTQTPSHQVTQMGQEVILRCVPISNHLYFYWYRQILGQKVEFLVSFYNNEISEKSEIFDDQFSVERPDGSNFTLKIRSTKLEDSAMYFCASVRVGEKLFFGSGTQLSVL.

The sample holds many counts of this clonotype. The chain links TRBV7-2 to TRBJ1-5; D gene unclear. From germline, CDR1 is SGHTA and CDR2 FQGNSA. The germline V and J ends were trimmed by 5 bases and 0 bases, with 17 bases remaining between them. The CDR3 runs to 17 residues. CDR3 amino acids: CASSPGRPFNSNQPQHF. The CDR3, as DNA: TGTGCCAGCAGCCCCGGCCGCCCCTTTAATAGCAATCAGCCCCAGCATTTT.

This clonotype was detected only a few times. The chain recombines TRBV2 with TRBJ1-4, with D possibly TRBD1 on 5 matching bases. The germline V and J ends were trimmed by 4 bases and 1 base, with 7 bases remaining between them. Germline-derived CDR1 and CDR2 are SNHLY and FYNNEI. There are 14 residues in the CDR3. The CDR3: CASSGQQTNEKLFF. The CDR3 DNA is TGTGCCAGCAGTGGACAGCAAACTAATGAAAAACTGTTTTTT.

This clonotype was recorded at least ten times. The CDR3 sequence is CSVEERLDTQYF. The CDR3 nucleotides read TGCAGCGTTGAAGAAAGACTAGATACGCAGTATTTT. This chain joins TRBV29-1 and TRBJ2-3; D remains ambiguous. The CDR3 is 12 amino acids. Germline loops: CDR1 SQVTM, CDR2 ANQGSEA. The V and J ends lost 0 bases and 5 bases respectively, with 6 bases between them.

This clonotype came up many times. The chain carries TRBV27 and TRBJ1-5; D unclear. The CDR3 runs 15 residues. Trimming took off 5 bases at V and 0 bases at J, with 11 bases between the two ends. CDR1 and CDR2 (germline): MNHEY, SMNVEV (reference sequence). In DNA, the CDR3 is TGTGCCAGCAGTCCTGACCCATATAGCAATCAGCCCCAGCATTTT. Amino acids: CASSPDPYSNQPQHF.

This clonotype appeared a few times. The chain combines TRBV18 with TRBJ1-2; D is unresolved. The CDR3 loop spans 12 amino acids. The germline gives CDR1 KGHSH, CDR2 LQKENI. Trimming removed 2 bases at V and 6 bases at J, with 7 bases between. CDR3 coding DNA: TGTGCCAGCTCACCAGGGAGAGATGGCTACACCTTC. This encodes CASSPGRDGYTF.